The 13 T cell receptor beta chains given below trace back to one sample, sequenced in a study of T cell responses to AZD1222 COVID-19 vaccine. Clones were read by immunoSEQ multiplex PCR, and TCRdb kept only the in-frame ones, dropping some. The sample records tens of thousands of clones, around 89% being singletons. This specimen was peripheral blood, taken on day 0 of AZD1222 vaccination. Receptor source: an adult in good health.

The CDR3 DNA reads as TGTGCCAGCAGTTTTCTAAACAGGGGTCTAGGCTATAATTCACCCCTCCACTTT. It yields the protein CASSFLNRGLGYNSPLHF. The V call is TRBV27, the J call TRBJ1-6; 7 bases agree with TRBD1. Germline trimming cut 3 bases from V and 3 bases from J; bases unmatched to any gene: 11. This CDR3 has 18 residues. CDR1 and CDR2 (germline): MNHEY, SMNVEV (reference sequence).

The chain couples TRBV27 to TRBJ1-6; D may be TRBD1 (5 bases). Trimming took 2 bases from V and 4 from J, leaving 9 bases between them. This CDR3 has 15 residues. Germline CDR1 is MNHEY and CDR2 is SMNVEV (reference sequence). The CDR3 loop reads CASSLGGSYNSPLHF. The CDR3 region has the DNA TGTGCCAGCAGTTTAGGGGGATCTTATAATTCACCCCTCCACTTT.

The rearrangement joins TRBV5-5 to TRBJ2-1, with 9 bases matching TRBD2. The CDR3 spans 16 residues. CDR1 SGHKS and CDR2 YYEKEE come from the germline V gene (reference sequence). J lost 5 bases, V lost 0 bases, and 6 bases had no gene match. The CDR3 bases are TGTGCCAGCAGCTTGGAATCTAGCGGGACTAACAATGAGCAGTTCTTC. Translating it yields CASSLESSGTNNEQFF.

With respect to this clone: This specimen includes other DNA sequences encoding the same CDR3. The V and J genes are TRBV12-3 or TRBV12-4 and TRBJ1-2; 7 bases agree with TRBD1. Unmatched junction bases numbered 4, after V lost 5 bases and J lost 4 bases. This CDR3 spans 13 amino acids. The CDR3 DNA sequence: TGTGCCAGCAGTCCGGGACAGAGCTATGGCTACACCTTC. It codes for CASSPGQSYGYTF.

The V gene is TRBV7-3, the J gene TRBJ2-1; D call uncertain. CDR1 is SGHTA, CDR2 FQGTGA, per germline. V was pared by 2 bases and J by 11 bases, with 7 bases between. This CDR3 has 11 residues. CDR3 sequence: CASSLGAKQFF. CDR3 nucleotide sequence: TGTGCCAGCAGCTTAGGAGCAAAGCAGTTCTTC.

J is TRBJ1-1 and V is TRBV5-1, with D uncertain. The V end lost 0 bases, the J end lost 10 bases, and 7 bases lay between the germline ends. Germline values: CDR1 SGHRS, CDR2 YFSETQ. The CDR3 runs 11 residues. The CDR3 sequence: CASSLGQRAFF. In nucleotides, the CDR3 is TGCGCCAGCAGCTTGGGACAAAGAGCTTTCTTT.

The chain combines TRBV2 with TRBJ1-1, with a possible D match to TRBD1 (5 bases). The CDR3 sequence is 16 residues long. The ends were cut back, 6 bases at V and 0 bases at J, with 17 bases in the middle. Germline V lookup: CDR1 SNHLY, CDR2 FYNNEI. The CDR3 sequence is CASSERGVPLNTEAFF. CDR3 DNA: TGTGCCAGCAGCGAGCGGGGGGTGCCCTTGAACACTGAAGCTTTCTTT.

This chain uses TRBV7-2 with TRBJ1-5, with D possibly matching TRBD1 (5 bases). The V and J ends lost 8 bases and 6 bases respectively, with 23 bases between them. The CDR3 runs to 16 residues. Germline assignment: CDR1 SGHTA and CDR2 FQGNSA. CDR3 coding DNA: TGTGCCAGCGAGGGCAGACCAAGGGGTCAGGGTCAGCCCCAGCATTTT. It codes for CASEGRPRGQGQPQHF.

This chain joins TRBV5-4 and TRBJ1-1, with D possibly TRBD1 on 5 matching bases. CDR3 length: 12 residues. Germline V gives CDR1 SGHNT, CDR2 YYREEE (reference sequence). V was cut by 6 bases and J by 4 bases, with 10 bases left in between. The CDR3 loop reads CASMGLGTEAFF. For the CDR3, the DNA is TGTGCCAGCATGGGGCTGGGCACTGAAGCTTTCTTT.

The rearrangement uses TRBV3-1 (or the pseudogene TRBV3-2) and TRBJ2-1; D is unresolved. The germline CDR1 and CDR2 sequences are LGHDT and YNNKEL (reference sequence). The CDR3 consists of 11 residues. Trimming removed 2 bases at V and 6 bases at J, with 2 bases between. DNA of the CDR3: TGTGCCAGCAGCCAACCCAATGAGCAGTTCTTC. Residues: CASSQPNEQFF.

The chain is built from TRBV11-3 and TRBJ2-1, with D perhaps TRBD2 (6 bases). The CDR3 length is 15 residues. Germline lookup yields CDR1 SGHNT and CDR2 YENEEA. Trimming removed 2 bases from V and 0 bases from J, with 8 bases in between. This chain's CDR3 is CASSLRGSSYNEQFF. CDR3 coding DNA: TGTGCCAGCAGCTTACGGGGGAGCTCCTACAATGAGCAGTTCTTC.

As DNA, the CDR3 is TGTGCCAGCACCCTGACAGGGGTCTCTGGAAACACCATATATTTT. This translates into CASTLTGVSGNTIYF. V gene TRBV5-5 combines with J gene TRBJ1-3, with 8 bases lining up with TRBD1. Germline loops: CDR1 SGHKS, CDR2 YYEKEE (reference sequence). J was trimmed by 0 bases and V by 6 bases; bases with no gene match: 5. The CDR3 length is 15 residues.

The chain employs TRBV11-3 and TRBJ2-6; possibly TRBD1 for D (7 bases). Germline CDR1 SGHNT, CDR2 YENEEA. CDR3 size: 15 residues. V lost 4 bases to trimming and J lost 4 bases, with 11 bases between them. CDR3 DNA: TGTGCCAGCAGCTCCAGGGGGGTAGGGGCCAACGTCCTGACTTTC. It translates to CASSSRGVGANVLTF.